The present TCR beta chain was sequenced within a study of Graves' ophthalmopathy and Graves' hyperthyroidism. Study details: Pretreatment peripheral blood was obtained at initial diagnosis. Findings and caveats of the study: Between ophthalmopathy and stable hyperthyroidism, a 13-signature model drew a separation with 87.88% sensitivity and roughly 80% specificity. The blood repertoire also included most expanded thyroid clonotypes above 0.001 frequency.

Clinical symptoms, serum thyroxine, TRAb, thyroid ultrasound and orbital computed tomography determined diagnosis. This clonotype was seen ten or more times. The antigen is not known. The V end was cut by 6 bases, the J end by 0 bases, with 5 bases between. The CDR3 has 11 residues. Germline V gene data show CDR1 as DFQATT and CDR2 as SNEGSKA (reference sequence). The authors amplified TCR beta CDR3 regions from RNA transcripts. RT-PCR in the first round used HTBI primers; a second-round multiplex PCR followed. Using its own MiXCR run on the multiplex PCR reads, TCRdb lists one record per CDR3 protein. The sample has 200,000 to 250,000 distinct CDR3 sequences; about a fifth are singletons.

The chain has TRBV20-1 and TRBJ1-1; D not certain. This TCR derives from a woman aged 50 to 65 with Graves' ophthalmopathy. Sequenced input: peripheral blood. The DNA of the CDR3 is TGCAGTGCCACTATGAACACTGAAGCTTTCTTT. This gives the protein CSATMNTEAFF.